This paragraph reports one TCR beta chain. This record belongs to a study of blood T cell repertoires in COVID-19. Participants spanned ages about 18 to 100 years and resided in 24 US areas. Categorization into cohorts depended on clinical history that participants reported. Per the study methods: Amplification of reference gene primers provided the estimated nucleated cell counts. TCRdb's copy holds only in-frame clones and misses some; the assay was immunoSEQ multiplex PCR. V and J calls and clone size are given by that table; D and trimming were obtained from the DNA. The data hold about 170,000 clones, with about nine tenths observed a single time. Germline lookup yields CDR1 MDHEN and CDR2 SYDVKM. With V trimmed by 5 bases and J by 7 bases, 8 bases remained unmatched. CDR3 size: 13 residues.

The receptor was derived from a young woman who had recovered from COVID-19. The chain employs TRBV28 and TRBJ2-7; the match to TRBD2 covers 7 bases. The sample was PBMCs or T cells enriched from blood (not recorded which). The CDR3 DNA follows: TGTGCCAGCAGTAGCGGACTGGGAGGGGAGCAGTACTTC. The encoded protein is CASSSGLGGEQYF.